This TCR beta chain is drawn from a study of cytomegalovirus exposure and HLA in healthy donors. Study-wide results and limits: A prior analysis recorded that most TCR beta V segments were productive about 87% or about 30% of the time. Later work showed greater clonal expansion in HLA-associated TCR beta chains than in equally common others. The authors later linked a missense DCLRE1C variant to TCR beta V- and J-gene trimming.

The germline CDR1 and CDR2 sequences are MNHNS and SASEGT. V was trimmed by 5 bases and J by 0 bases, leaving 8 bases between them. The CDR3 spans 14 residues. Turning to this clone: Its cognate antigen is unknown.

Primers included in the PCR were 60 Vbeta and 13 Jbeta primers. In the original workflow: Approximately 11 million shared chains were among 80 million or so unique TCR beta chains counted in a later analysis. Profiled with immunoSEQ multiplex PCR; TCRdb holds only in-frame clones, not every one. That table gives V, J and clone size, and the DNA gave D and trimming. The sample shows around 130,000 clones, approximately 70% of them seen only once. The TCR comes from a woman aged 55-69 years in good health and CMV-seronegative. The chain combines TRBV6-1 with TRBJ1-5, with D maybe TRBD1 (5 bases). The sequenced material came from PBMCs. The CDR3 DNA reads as TGTGCCAGCAGTTCAACAGGTAGCAATCAGCCCCAGCATTTT. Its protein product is CASSSTGSNQPQHF.